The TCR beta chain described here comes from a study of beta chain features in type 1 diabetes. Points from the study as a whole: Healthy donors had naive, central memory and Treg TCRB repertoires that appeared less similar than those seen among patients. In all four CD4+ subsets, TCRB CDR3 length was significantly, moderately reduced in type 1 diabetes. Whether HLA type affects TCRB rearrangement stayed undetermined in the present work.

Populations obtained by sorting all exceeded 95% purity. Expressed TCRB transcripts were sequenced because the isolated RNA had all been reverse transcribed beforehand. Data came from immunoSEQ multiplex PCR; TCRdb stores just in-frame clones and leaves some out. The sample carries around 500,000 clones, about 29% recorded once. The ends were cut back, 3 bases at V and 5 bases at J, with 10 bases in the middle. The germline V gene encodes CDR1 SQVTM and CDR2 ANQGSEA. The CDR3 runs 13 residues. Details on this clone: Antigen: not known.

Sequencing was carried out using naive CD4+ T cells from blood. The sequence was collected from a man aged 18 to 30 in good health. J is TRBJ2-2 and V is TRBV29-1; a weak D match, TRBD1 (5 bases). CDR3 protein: CSVEGQPTGELFF. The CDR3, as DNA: TGCAGCGTTGAGGGGCAGCCTACCGGGGAGCTGTTTTTT.